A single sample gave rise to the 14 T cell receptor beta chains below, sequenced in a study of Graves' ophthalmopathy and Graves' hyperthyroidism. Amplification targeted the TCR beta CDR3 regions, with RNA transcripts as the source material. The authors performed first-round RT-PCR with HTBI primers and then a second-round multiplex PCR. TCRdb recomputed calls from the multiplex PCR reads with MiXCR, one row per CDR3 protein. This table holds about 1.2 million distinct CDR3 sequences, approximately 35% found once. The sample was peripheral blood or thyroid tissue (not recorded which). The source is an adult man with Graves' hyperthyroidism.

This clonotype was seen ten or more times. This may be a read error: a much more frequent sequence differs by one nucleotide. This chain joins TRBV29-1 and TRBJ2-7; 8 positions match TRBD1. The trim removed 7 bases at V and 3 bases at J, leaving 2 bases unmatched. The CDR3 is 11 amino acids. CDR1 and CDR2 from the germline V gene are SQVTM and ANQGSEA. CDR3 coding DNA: TGCAGCGGGGGACAGGACTACGAGCAGTACTTC. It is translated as CSGGQDYEQYF.

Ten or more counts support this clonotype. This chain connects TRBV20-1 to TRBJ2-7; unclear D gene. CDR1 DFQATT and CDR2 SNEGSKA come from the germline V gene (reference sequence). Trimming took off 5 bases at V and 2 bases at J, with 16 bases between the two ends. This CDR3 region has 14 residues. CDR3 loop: CSADSPTVTYEQYF. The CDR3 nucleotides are TGCAGTGCTGATTCGCCTACAGTGACCTACGAGCAGTACTTC.

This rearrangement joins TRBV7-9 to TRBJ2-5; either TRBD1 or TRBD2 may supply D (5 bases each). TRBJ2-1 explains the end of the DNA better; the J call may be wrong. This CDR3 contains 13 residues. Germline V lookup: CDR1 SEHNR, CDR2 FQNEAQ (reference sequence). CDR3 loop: CASSLIPGGQQFF. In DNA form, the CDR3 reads TGTGCCAGCAGCTTAATCCCTGGGGGACAGCAGTTCTTC.

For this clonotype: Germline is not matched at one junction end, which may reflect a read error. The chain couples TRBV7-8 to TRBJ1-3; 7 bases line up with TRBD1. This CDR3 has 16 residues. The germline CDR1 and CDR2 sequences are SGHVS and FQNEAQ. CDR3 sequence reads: CASRSGTVSSGNTVYF. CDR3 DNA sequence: TGTGCCAGCAGGTCTGGGACAGTTAGCTCTGGAAACACCGTATATTTT.

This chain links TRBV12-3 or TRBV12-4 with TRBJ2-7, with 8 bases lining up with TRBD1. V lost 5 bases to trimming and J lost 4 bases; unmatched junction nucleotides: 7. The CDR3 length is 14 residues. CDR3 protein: CASSPDRVRYEQYF. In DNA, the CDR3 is TGTGCCAGCAGTCCGGACAGGGTACGTTACGAGCAGTACTTC.

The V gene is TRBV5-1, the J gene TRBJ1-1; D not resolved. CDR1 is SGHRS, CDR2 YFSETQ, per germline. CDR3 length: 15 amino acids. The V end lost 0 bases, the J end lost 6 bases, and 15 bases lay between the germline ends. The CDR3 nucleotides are TGCGCCAGCAGCTTGGGGGCGGCTATCTCGGCTGAAGCTTTCTTT. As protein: CASSLGAAISAEAFF.

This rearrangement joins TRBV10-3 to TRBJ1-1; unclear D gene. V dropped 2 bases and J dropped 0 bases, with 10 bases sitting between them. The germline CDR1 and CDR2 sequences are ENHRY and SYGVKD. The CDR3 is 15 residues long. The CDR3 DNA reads TGTGCCATCAGTGAGGGGGTTCTCATGAACACTGAAGCTTTCTTT. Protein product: CAISEGVLMNTEAFF.

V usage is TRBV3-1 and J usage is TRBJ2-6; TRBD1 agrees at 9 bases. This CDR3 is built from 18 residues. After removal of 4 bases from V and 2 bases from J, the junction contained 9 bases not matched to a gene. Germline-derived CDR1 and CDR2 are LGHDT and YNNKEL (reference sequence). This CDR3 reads CASSPRDRVLAGANVLTF. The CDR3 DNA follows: TGTGCCAGCAGCCCTCGGGACAGGGTTCTCGCTGGGGCCAACGTCCTGACTTTC.

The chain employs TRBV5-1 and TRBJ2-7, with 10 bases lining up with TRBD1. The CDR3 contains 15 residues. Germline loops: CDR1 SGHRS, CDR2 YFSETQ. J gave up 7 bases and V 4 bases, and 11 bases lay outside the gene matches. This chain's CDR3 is CASSGGTGDYEEQYF. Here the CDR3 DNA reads TGCGCCAGCAGCGGCGGGACAGGGGATTACGAGGAGCAGTACTTC.

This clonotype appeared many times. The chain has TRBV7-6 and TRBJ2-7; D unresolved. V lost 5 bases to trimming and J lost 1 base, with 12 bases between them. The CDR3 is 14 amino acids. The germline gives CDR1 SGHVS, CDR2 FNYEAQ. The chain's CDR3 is CASSTAVPSYEQYF. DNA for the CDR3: TGTGCCAGCAGCACTGCTGTGCCTTCCTACGAGCAGTACTTC.

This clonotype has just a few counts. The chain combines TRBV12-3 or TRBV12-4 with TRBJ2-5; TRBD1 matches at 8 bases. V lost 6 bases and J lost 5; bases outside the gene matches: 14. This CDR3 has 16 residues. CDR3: CASRGQVKNPRETQYF. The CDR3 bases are TGTGCCAGCAGGGGACAGGTCAAAAACCCGAGGGAGACCCAGTACTTC.

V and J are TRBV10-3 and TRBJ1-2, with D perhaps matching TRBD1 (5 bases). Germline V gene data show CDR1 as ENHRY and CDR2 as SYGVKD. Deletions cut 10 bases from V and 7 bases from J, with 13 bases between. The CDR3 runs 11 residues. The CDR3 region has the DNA TGTGCCAGCAACGACAGCGGTGGCTACACCTTC. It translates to CASNDSGGYTF.

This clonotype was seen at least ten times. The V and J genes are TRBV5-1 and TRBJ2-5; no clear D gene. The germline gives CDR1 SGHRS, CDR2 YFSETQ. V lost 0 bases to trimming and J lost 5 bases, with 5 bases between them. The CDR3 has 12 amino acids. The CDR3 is CASSLAKETQYF. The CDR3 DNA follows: TGCGCCAGCAGCTTGGCCAAGGAGACCCAGTACTTC. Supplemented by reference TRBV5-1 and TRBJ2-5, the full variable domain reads KAGVTQTPRYLIKTRGQQVTLSCSPISGHRSVSWYQQTPGQGLQFLFEYFSETQRNKGNFPGRFSGRQFSNSRSEMNVSTLELGDSALYLCASSLAKETQYFGPGTRLLVL.

CDR3 amino acids: CASSPGAGGSSYNSPLHF. CDR3 DNA sequence: TGTGCCAGCAGCCCTGGGGCTGGGGGGAGCTCCTATAATTCACCCCTCCACTTT. The chain links TRBV7-2 to TRBJ1-6; perhaps TRBD1 as D (5 bases). V shed 5 bases and J shed 0 bases, with 17 bases lying between them. The CDR3 contains 18 residues. Germline CDR1 and CDR2: SGHTA and FQGNSA.